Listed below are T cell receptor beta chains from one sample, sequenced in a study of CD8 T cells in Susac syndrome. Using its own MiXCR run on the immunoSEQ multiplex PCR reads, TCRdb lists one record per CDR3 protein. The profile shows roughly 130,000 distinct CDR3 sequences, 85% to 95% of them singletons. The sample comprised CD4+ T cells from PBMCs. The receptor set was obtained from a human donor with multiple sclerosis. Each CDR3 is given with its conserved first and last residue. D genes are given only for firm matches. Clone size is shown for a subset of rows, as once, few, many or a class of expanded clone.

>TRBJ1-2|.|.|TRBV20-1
CSAREVQARGYTF
TGCAGTGCTAGAGAAGTCCAGGCAAGGGGCTACACCTTC
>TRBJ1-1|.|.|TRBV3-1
CASSGHVRNTEAFF
TGTGCCAGCAGCGGCCACGTAAGGAACACTGAAGCTTTCTTT
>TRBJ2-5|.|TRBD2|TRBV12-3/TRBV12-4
CASSPGTVAGLSGQETQYF
TGTGCCAGCAGTCCCGGGACGGTAGCGGGGCTTAGTGGACAAGAGACCCAGTACTTC
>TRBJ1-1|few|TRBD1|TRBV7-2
CASSPGGRGTEAFF
TGTGCCAGCAGCCCAGGGGGCCGAGGCACTGAAGCTTTCTTT
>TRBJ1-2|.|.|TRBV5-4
CASSLGAGNNYGYTF
TGTGCCAGCAGCTTGGGCGCAGGAAATAACTATGGCTACACCTTC
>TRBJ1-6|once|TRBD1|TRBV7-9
CASTYTGQQNSPLHF
TGTGCCAGCACCTATACGGGACAGCAGAATTCACCCCTCCACTTT
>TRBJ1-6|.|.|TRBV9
CASSVGSYNSPLHF
TGTGCCAGCAGCGTAGGCTCCTATAATTCACCCCTCCACTTT
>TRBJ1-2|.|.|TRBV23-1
CASSQSRLKGPYGYTF
TGCGCCAGCAGTCAATCCCGCCTAAAAGGCCCCTATGGCTACACCTTC
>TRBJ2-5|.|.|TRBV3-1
CASSQGRGGRQETQYF
TGTGCCAGCAGCCAAGGCCGAGGGGGGAGGCAAGAGACCCAGTACTTC
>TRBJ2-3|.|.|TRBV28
CASSSVSDTQYF
TGTGCCAGCAGTTCGGTTTCGGATACGCAGTATTTT
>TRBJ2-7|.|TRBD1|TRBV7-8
CAASVLDRGYEQYF
TGTGCCGCCTCCGTTCTCGACAGGGGGTACGAGCAGTACTTC
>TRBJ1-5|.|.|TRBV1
CTSSQNRRTSQPQHF
TGCACCAGCAGCCAAAATCGACGAACGAGTCAGCCCCAGCATTTT
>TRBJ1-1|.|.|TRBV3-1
CASTHRNTEAFF
TGTGCCAGCACCCATAGGAACACTGAAGCTTTCTTT
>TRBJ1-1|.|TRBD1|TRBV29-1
CSVGQGPTEAFF
TGCAGCGTCGGACAGGGGCCCACTGAAGCTTTCTTT
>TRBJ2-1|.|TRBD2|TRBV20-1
CSARGRAGGGEQFF
TGCAGTGCTAGAGGTCGAGCGGGAGGGGGTGAGCAGTTCTTC
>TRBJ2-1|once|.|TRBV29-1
CSVESAVSSYNEQFF
TGCAGCGTTGAATCGGCGGTTAGCTCCTACAATGAGCAGTTCTTC
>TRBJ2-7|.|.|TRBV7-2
CASSLNQGSYEQYF
TGTGCCAGCAGCTTAAATCAGGGATCCTACGAGCAGTACTTC
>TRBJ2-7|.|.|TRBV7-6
CASSLGTGSYEQYF
TGTGCCAGCAGCCTGGGGACTGGCTCCTACGAGCAGTACTTC
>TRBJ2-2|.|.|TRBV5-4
CASSLTLPNTGELFF
TGTGCCAGCAGCTTAACATTACCGAACACCGGGGAGCTGTTTTTT
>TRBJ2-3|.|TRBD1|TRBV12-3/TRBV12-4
CASSGQGMGADTQYF
TGTGCCAGCAGTGGACAGGGCATGGGGGCAGATACGCAGTATTTT
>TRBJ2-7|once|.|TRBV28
CASSVTGRFYEQYF
TGTGCCAGCAGCGTGACAGGAAGGTTCTACGAGCAGTACTTC
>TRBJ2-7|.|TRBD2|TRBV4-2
CASSQDVGTTREQYF
TGTGCCAGCAGCCAAGATGTCGGGACTACGAGGGAGCAGTACTTC
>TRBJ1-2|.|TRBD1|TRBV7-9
CASSLVQGAGGYTF
TGTGCCAGCAGCTTAGTACAGGGGGCAGGTGGCTACACCTTC
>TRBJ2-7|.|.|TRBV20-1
CSARDTLAYEQYF
TGCAGTGCTAGAGATACGCTGGCCTACGAGCAGTACTTC
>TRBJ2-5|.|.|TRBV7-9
CASSSHRTQETQYF
TGTGCCAGCAGCTCACATCGTACCCAAGAGACCCAGTACTTC
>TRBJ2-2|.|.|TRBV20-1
CSAPGPGELFF
TGCAGTGCTCCCGGGCCCGGGGAGCTGTTTTTT
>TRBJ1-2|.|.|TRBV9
CASSVDMTNYGYTF
TGTGCCAGCAGCGTAGACATGACTAACTATGGCTACACCTTC
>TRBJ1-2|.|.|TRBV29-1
CSVEGKGSYGYTF
TGCAGCGTTGAGGGGAAGGGGTCCTATGGCTACACCTTC